Presented here are 19 T cell receptor beta chains from one specimen sequenced in a study of CD8+CD57+ T cells in acquired aplastic anemia. According to the study, genomic DNA was the template for TCR beta VDJ and CDR3 profiling. Using its own MiXCR run on the reads, TCRdb lists one record per CDR3 protein. The data contain approximately 160,000 distinct CDR3 sequences, roughly 45% of them singletons. The sequenced sample was sorted CD4+, CD8+, or CD8+CD57+ T cells (not recorded which) from PBMCs. The receptors were sampled from a human donor in good health.

V gene TRBV15 combines with J gene TRBJ1-2, with TRBD1 matching 7 bases. J lost 6 bases, V lost 5 bases, and 18 bases had no gene match. The CDR3 length is 17 residues. Germline values: CDR1 LNHNV, CDR2 YYDKDF (reference sequence). CDR3 sequence reads: CATSDSNPTGDLDGYTF. The CDR3, as DNA: TGTGCCACCAGCGACTCGAACCCCACAGGGGACTTGGATGGCTACACCTTC.

This clonotype has ten or more counts. The chain links TRBV7-3 to TRBJ1-1; D remains unclear. The CDR3 loop spans 13 amino acids. The germline gives CDR1 SGHTA, CDR2 FQGTGA. V shed 1 base and J shed 1 base, with 4 bases lying between them. Here the CDR3 reads CASSLIGNTEAFF. CDR3 DNA: TGTGCCAGCAGCTTAATTGGGAACACTGAAGCTTTCTTT.

On this clonotype: This may be a read error: a much more frequent sequence differs by one nucleotide. J is TRBJ2-3 and V is TRBV11-1; TRBD1 might be the D (6 bases). Trimming left V 5 bases short and J 10 bases short, with 10 bases between. This CDR3 is built from 11 residues. CDR1 and CDR2 from the germline V gene are SGHAT and FQDESV (reference sequence). CDR3 nucleotides: TGTGCCAGCAGCCGACAGGTTGCGCAGTATTTT. Protein sequence: CASSRQVAQYF. The whole variable domain, filled in from reference TRBV11-1 and TRBJ2-3, reads EAEVAQSPRYKITEKSQAVAFWCDPISGHATLYWYRQILGQGPELLVQFQDESVVDDSQLPKDRFSAERLKGVDSTLKIQPAELGDSAMYLCASSRQVAQYFGPGTRLTVL.

V and J are TRBV15 and TRBJ1-1; D is possibly TRBD1 (6 bases). This CDR3 region has 12 residues. Germline V gene data show CDR1 as LNHNV and CDR2 as YYDKDF (reference sequence). The V end lost 0 bases, the J end lost 10 bases, and 9 bases lay between the germline ends. The CDR3 DNA is TGTGCCACCAGCAGAGAGGACAGAGGAGCTTTCTTT. As protein: CATSREDRGAFF.

The chain combines TRBV15 with TRBJ2-3, with 9 bases identical to TRBD2. V was clipped by 2 bases and J by 2 bases; unmatched bases: 2. The CDR3 contains 15 residues. CDR1 is LNHNV and CDR2 is YYDKDF in the germline V gene (reference sequence). As DNA, the CDR3 is TGTGCCACCAGCAGAAGGACTAGCGACACAGATACGCAGTATTTT. Its translation: CATSRRTSDTDTQYF.

This clonotype has only a few counts. The chain uses TRBV4-3 and TRBJ1-5; no definite D call. The CDR3 runs 15 residues. CDR1 and CDR2 from the germline V gene are LGHNA and YSLEER. Trimming removed 0 bases from V and 7 bases from J, with 13 bases in between. As DNA, the CDR3 is TGCGCCAGCAGCCAAGATCCCTCTCCGGGGCAGCCCCAGCATTTT. Translated: CASSQDPSPGQPQHF.

CDR3 in amino acids: CASSFRVAGELFF. CDR3 DNA: TGTGCCAGCAGCTTTCGAGTGGCCGGGGAGCTGTTTTTT. The chain is built from TRBV7-7 and TRBJ2-2; the D is unclear. Trimming left V 3 bases short and J 6 bases short, with 8 bases between. The CDR3 covers 13 residues. CDR1 and CDR2 (germline): SSHAT, FNYEAQ (reference sequence).

There are many counts of this clonotype. The rearrangement joins TRBV6-1 to TRBJ2-5, with 12 positions matching TRBD2. Germline V CDR1 and CDR2: MNHNS, SASEGT. The CDR3 consists of 15 residues. V shed 4 bases, J shed 5 bases, and the junction held 5 bases outside the gene matches. CDR3: CASSASGGAGETQYF. The CDR3, as DNA: TGTGCCAGCAGTGCTAGCGGGGGGGCTGGGGAGACCCAGTACTTC.

This sequence joins TRBV10-1 and TRBJ1-1; 11 positions agree with TRBD1. Trimming at V came to 3 bases and at J to 4 bases, leaving 10 bases not matched to a gene. Germline CDR1 is WNHNN and CDR2 is SYGVQD (reference sequence). The CDR3 spans 17 residues. The DNA for the CDR3 is TGCGCCAGCAGTGACCATGGACAGGGGGCGCCCGGCACTGAAGCTTTCTTT. Amino acids: CASSDHGQGAPGTEAFF.

This sequence joins TRBV6-1 and TRBJ1-2; 8 bases map to TRBD1. This CDR3 has 12 residues. Germline V gives CDR1 MNHNS, CDR2 SASEGT. V was clipped by 4 bases and J by 10 bases; unmatched bases: 5. This CDR3 reads CASSAGTGDYTF. The CDR3 nucleotides read TGTGCCAGCAGTGCCGGGACAGGAGACTACACCTTC.

The rearrangement uses TRBV7-9 and TRBJ1-1, with a tentative D call TRBD1 (5 bases). The germline gives CDR1 SEHNR, CDR2 FQNEAQ (reference sequence). The CDR3 contains 13 residues. Trimming took 5 bases from V and 8 from J, leaving 15 bases between them. For the CDR3, the DNA is TGTGCCAGCAGCGATTCGACAGCAGCGGAAGCTTTCTTT. Protein sequence: CASSDSTAAEAFF.

The chain joins TRBV19 to TRBJ1-5, with TRBD1 as a possible D gene (5 bases). This CDR3 is built from 17 residues. The V gene lost 4 bases and the J gene lost 0 bases, with 16 bases spanning the gap. CDR1 is LNHDA and CDR2 is SQIVND in the germline V gene (reference sequence). The CDR3 here is CASSRDWGTGSNQPQHF. The CDR3 region has the DNA TGTGCCAGTAGTAGAGACTGGGGGACCGGTAGCAATCAGCCCCAGCATTTT.

The DNA of the CDR3 is TGCAGTGCTCCCCCCGGCTCAGGGGTTAATTCACCCCTCCACTTT. Translation: CSAPPGSGVNSPLHF. This rearrangement joins TRBV20-1 to TRBJ1-6, with a possible D match to TRBD1 (6 bases). From germline, CDR1 is DFQATT and CDR2 SNEGSKA (reference sequence). The CDR3 totals 15 residues. V was cut by 5 bases and J by 6 bases, with 17 bases left in between.

Notes on this clonotype: One junction end disagrees with the germline gene, perhaps due to a read error. The J gene is TRBJ1-2, the V gene TRBV24-1; tentative D call: TRBD1 (5 bases). Germline CDR1 is KGHDR and CDR2 is SFDVKD. The CDR3 has 15 residues. The CDR3 is CASSPSYWGNYGYTF. CDR3 DNA sequence: TGTGCCAGCAGTCCGTCATATTGGGGGAACTATGGCTACACCTTC.

In its sample, this clonotype was seen a few times. A much larger clone differs from this one at a single base, so this may be a read error. The rearrangement links TRBV5-8 to TRBJ2-5; the match to TRBD2 covers 8 bases. Germline trimming cut 4 bases from V and 7 bases from J; bases unmatched to any gene: 12. Germline V lookup: CDR1 SGHTS, CDR2 YDEGEE. This CDR3 has 15 amino acids. The CDR3 DNA follows: TGTGCCAGCAGCCCTAGGACTAGCCAAAGAGGGACCCAGTACTTC. Translating it yields CASSPRTSQRGTQYF.

This clonotype was seen many times. V is TRBV10-2 and J is TRBJ1-2; D gene ambiguous. In germline, CDR1 is WSHSY, CDR2 SAAADI. V lost 3 bases to trimming and J lost 6 bases, with 17 bases between them. There are 15 residues in the CDR3. This CDR3 is CASSDPSTEGNGYTF. The CDR3 DNA reads as TGCGCCAGCAGTGACCCTTCGACGGAAGGGAATGGCTACACCTTC.

The chain joins TRBV6-1 to TRBJ1-5, with TRBD1 matching 8 bases. V lost 5 bases to trimming and J lost 0 bases; unmatched junction nucleotides: 6. From germline, CDR1 is MNHNS and CDR2 SASEGT. The CDR3 is 16 amino acids. The CDR3 nucleotides are TGTGCCAGCAGTAAAACCGACAGGGGTAGCAATCAGCCCCAGCATTTT. It yields the protein CASSKTDRGSNQPQHF.

This chain connects TRBV19 to TRBJ1-6; unclear D gene. Germline V gene data show CDR1 as LNHDA and CDR2 as SQIVND (reference sequence). The CDR3 runs 15 residues. V was clipped by 9 bases and J by 10 bases, with 22 bases between them. The CDR3 nucleotides read TGTGCCAGCAGCCCCGAAGACATCATAGGATCACCCCTCCACTTT. Its protein is CASSPEDIIGSPLHF.

As for this clonotype: The final CDR3 position lacks the conserved phenylalanine or tryptophan, pointing to a likely read error. The chain links TRBV24-1 to TRBJ2-3; D gene uncertain. With 2 bases removed from V and 2 bases from J, the gap between germline ends came to 1 base. CDR1 is KGHDR and CDR2 is SFDVKD in the germline V gene. The CDR3 is 12 residues long. This CDR3 reads CATSDSTDTQYL. CDR3 nucleotide sequence: TGTGCCACCAGTGATTCCACAGATACGCAGTATCTT.